The rows below give T cell receptor beta chains drawn from one sample of a study of blood T cell repertoires in COVID-19. Profiled with immunoSEQ multiplex PCR; TCRdb holds only in-frame clones, not every one. The sample has around 230,000 clones, about 79% seen once. Material: peripheral blood. The receptor set was obtained from a man aged 35 to 55 who had recovered from COVID-19. CDR3s include the opening cysteine and the closing phenylalanine or tryptophan. The order of the fields is J gene, D gene, V gene, CDR3 protein. D genes are given only for firm matches.

TRBJ2-7	.	TRBV21-1	CASSKGDRGCLYEQYF
TRBJ2-3	.	TRBV5-1	CASSNTPGSSTDTQYF
TRBJ1-1	TRBD1	TRBV27	CASSITGGIGTEAFF
TRBJ1-1	TRBD1	TRBV5-8	CASSFGTGLNTEAFF
TRBJ1-2	.	TRBV5-1	CASSLAVGLDYGYTF
TRBJ2-3	TRBD2	TRBV4-3	CASSQHGGGNPDTQYF
TRBJ2-7	.	TRBV20-1	CSAYERYEQYF
TRBJ2-3	.	TRBV7-9	CASTPSGVSTDTQYF
TRBJ2-1	.	TRBV11-2	CASSPDYNSYNEQFF
TRBJ2-1	.	TRBV15	CATSRDSERFRDLDNEQFF
TRBJ2-2	TRBD2	TRBV7-8	CASSLFRGRGTGELFF
TRBJ1-4	TRBD1	TRBV9	CASSETGTGAEKLFF
TRBJ2-2	TRBD1	TRBV6-5	CASSLQGYGELFF
TRBJ2-7	TRBD1	TRBV7-9	CASSLTGGGYEQYF
TRBJ2-3	TRBD2	TRBV19	CASSNPAERGAYTDTQYF